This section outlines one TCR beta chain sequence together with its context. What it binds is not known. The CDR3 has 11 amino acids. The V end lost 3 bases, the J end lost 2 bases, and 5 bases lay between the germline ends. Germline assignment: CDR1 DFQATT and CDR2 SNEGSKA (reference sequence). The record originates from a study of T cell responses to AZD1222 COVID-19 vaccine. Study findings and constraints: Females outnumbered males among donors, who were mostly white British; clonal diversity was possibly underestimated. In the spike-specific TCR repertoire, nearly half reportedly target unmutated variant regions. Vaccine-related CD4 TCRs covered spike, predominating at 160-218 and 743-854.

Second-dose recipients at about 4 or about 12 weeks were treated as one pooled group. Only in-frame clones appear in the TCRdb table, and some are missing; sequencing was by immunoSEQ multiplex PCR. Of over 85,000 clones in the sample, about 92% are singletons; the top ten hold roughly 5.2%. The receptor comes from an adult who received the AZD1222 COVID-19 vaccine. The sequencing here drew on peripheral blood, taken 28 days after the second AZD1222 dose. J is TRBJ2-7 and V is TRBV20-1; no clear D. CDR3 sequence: CSARAPYEQYF. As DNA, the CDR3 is TGCAGTGCTAGGGCCCCCTACGAGCAGTACTTC.